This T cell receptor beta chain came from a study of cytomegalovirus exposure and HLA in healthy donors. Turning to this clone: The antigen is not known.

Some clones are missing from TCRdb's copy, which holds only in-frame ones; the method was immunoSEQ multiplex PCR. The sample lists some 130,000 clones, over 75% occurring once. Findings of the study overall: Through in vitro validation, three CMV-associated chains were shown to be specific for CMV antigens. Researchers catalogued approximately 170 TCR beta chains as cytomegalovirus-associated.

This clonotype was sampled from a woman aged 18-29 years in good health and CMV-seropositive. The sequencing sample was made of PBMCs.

The CDR3 region is CASSIGTGVYEKLFF. DNA for the CDR3: TGTGCCAGCAGTATCGGGACAGGGGTATATGAAAAACTGTTTTTT. This chain uses TRBV6-6 with TRBJ1-4; TRBD1 matches 10 bases. The CDR3 sequence is 15 residues long. CDR1 and CDR2 (germline): MNHNY, SVGAGI (reference sequence). J was trimmed by 6 bases and V by 5 bases; bases with no gene match: 6.